This T cell receptor (beta chain) was obtained from a study of cytomegalovirus exposure and HLA in healthy donors. General study points: A later analysis reported that several of the most significant clusters appeared to be linked to common viral pathogens, among them Epstein-Barr virus.

V was clipped by 0 bases and J by 8 bases, with 13 bases between them. Germline CDR1 reads LGHNA; CDR2 reads YNFKEQ. The CDR3 is 14 amino acids. This clone was counted only a few times. Its antigen is unidentified. Primers: 60 Vbeta forward and 13 Jbeta reverse. Profiling relied on immunoSEQ multiplex PCR, and the TCRdb table lists in-frame clones only, not all of them. The sample includes approximately 190,000 clones, about 70% seen only once; the top ten take around 3%. This chain connects TRBV4-2 to TRBJ1-2; no clear D gene. Input material: PBMCs. This TCR derives from a middle-aged man in good health and CMV-seropositive. The CDR3 bases are TGTGCCAGCAGCCAAGATCCGGGGATCGGCGGCTACACCTTC. This sequence encodes CASSQDPGIGGYTF.